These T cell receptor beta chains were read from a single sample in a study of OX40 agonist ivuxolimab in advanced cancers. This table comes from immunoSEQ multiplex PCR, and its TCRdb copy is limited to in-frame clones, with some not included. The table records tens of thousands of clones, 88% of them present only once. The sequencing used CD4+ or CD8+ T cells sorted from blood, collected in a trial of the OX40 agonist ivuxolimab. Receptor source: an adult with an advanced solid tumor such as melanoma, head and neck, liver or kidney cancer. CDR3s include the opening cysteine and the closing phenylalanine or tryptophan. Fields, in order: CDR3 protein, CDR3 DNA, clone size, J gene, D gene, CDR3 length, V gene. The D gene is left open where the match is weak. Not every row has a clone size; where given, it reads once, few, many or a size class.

CDR3aa: CASSLQGSNQPQHF; CDR3nt: TGTGCCAGCAGCTTACAGGGGAGCAATCAGCCCCAGCATTTT; abundance: -; j_gene: TRBJ1-5; d_gene: TRBD1; len: 14; v_gene: TRBV5-3
CDR3aa: CASSINRYEQYF; CDR3nt: TGTGCCAGTAGTATCAACCGCTACGAGCAGTACTTC; abundance: -; j_gene: TRBJ2-7; d_gene: -; len: 12; v_gene: TRBV19
CDR3aa: CASSPGGDTQYF; CDR3nt: TGTGCCAGCAGTCCGGGCGGAGATACGCAGTATTTT; abundance: once; j_gene: TRBJ2-3; d_gene: -; len: 12; v_gene: TRBV7-3
CDR3aa: CASLSSGSYNEQFF; CDR3nt: TGTGCCAGTTTATCATCGGGGTCCTACAATGAGCAGTTCTTC; abundance: -; j_gene: TRBJ2-1; d_gene: -; len: 14; v_gene: TRBV6-1
CDR3aa: CATRLANSLQETQYF; CDR3nt: TGTGCCACACGGCTGGCAAACTCATTACAAGAGACCCAGTACTTC; abundance: -; j_gene: TRBJ2-5; d_gene: -; len: 15; v_gene: TRBV15
CDR3aa: CAWSGPGRNTEAFF; CDR3nt: TGTGCCTGGAGTGGACCGGGGCGAAACACTGAAGCTTTCTTT; abundance: -; j_gene: TRBJ1-1; d_gene: -; len: 14; v_gene: TRBV30
CDR3aa: CASRQQGGMNTEAFF; CDR3nt: TGTGCCAGCAGACAACAGGGGGGGATGAACACTGAAGCTTTCTTT; abundance: -; j_gene: TRBJ1-1; d_gene: TRBD1; len: 15; v_gene: TRBV6-1
CDR3aa: CASSEALGEDTQYF; CDR3nt: TGTGCCAGCAGTGAAGCGTTGGGGGAAGATACGCAGTATTTT; abundance: -; j_gene: TRBJ2-3; d_gene: -; len: 14; v_gene: TRBV6-1
CDR3aa: CASSFGTTDTQYF; CDR3nt: TGTGCCAGCAGTTTCGGGACCACAGATACGCAGTATTTT; abundance: -; j_gene: TRBJ2-3; d_gene: -; len: 13; v_gene: TRBV7-2
CDR3aa: CASSFFFGDREPYGYTF; CDR3nt: TGTGCCAGCAGTTTTTTTTTCGGCGACAGGGAGCCCTATGGCTACACCTTC; abundance: -; j_gene: TRBJ1-2; d_gene: TRBD1; len: 17; v_gene: TRBV27
CDR3aa: CSVHRGTEAFF; CDR3nt: TGCAGCGTCCACAGGGGGACTGAAGCTTTCTTT; abundance: -; j_gene: TRBJ1-1; d_gene: TRBD1; len: 11; v_gene: TRBV29-1
CDR3aa: CASSSSLAGTYEQYF; CDR3nt: TGTGCCAGCAGCTCCTCACTAGCGGGAACCTACGAGCAGTACTTC; abundance: -; j_gene: TRBJ2-7; d_gene: TRBD2; len: 15; v_gene: TRBV5-5
CDR3aa: CASSDSGTGAQETQYF; CDR3nt: TGTGCCAGCAGTGATTCTGGGACAGGGGCCCAAGAGACCCAGTACTTC; abundance: -; j_gene: TRBJ2-5; d_gene: TRBD1; len: 16; v_gene: TRBV6-1
CDR3aa: CACLPGGTEAFF; CDR3nt: TGTGCCTGTCTCCCGGGAGGGACTGAAGCTTTCTTT; abundance: -; j_gene: TRBJ1-1; d_gene: -; len: 12; v_gene: TRBV30
CDR3aa: CASREDGSGNEKLFF; CDR3nt: TGTGCCAGTAGGGAAGACGGATCGGGTAATGAAAAACTGTTTTTT; abundance: -; j_gene: TRBJ1-4; d_gene: -; len: 15; v_gene: TRBV19
CDR3aa: CASSRPGQGNTEAFF; CDR3nt: TGTGCCAGCAGTCGTCCGGGACAGGGAAACACTGAAGCTTTCTTT; abundance: -; j_gene: TRBJ1-1; d_gene: TRBD1; len: 15; v_gene: TRBV6-6
CDR3aa: CASREAVTYNEQFF; CDR3nt: TGTGCCAGCAGAGAAGCGGTCACCTACAATGAGCAGTTCTTC; abundance: -; j_gene: TRBJ2-1; d_gene: -; len: 14; v_gene: TRBV6-5
CDR3aa: CASRRGLSSLYGYTF; CDR3nt: TGTGCCAGCAGGAGGGGACTCTCGTCCTTATATGGCTACACCTTC; abundance: -; j_gene: TRBJ1-2; d_gene: -; len: 15; v_gene: TRBV2
CDR3aa: CASSLTGTGGRNTEAFF; CDR3nt: TGTGCCAGCAGTCTAACCGGGACAGGGGGCAGGAACACTGAAGCTTTCTTT; abundance: -; j_gene: TRBJ1-1; d_gene: TRBD1; len: 17; v_gene: TRBV28
CDR3aa: CASSTQGAPLGNTIYF; CDR3nt: TGTGCCAGCAGTACCCAGGGGGCTCCCCTTGGAAACACCATATATTTT; abundance: -; j_gene: TRBJ1-3; d_gene: TRBD1; len: 16; v_gene: TRBV28
CDR3aa: CASSPPILSLWGDRKGDTEAFF; CDR3nt: TGTGCCAGCTCACCCCCCATTTTGTCCCTCTGGGGCGACAGGAAAGGTGACACTGAAGCTTTCTTT; abundance: once; j_gene: TRBJ1-1; d_gene: -; len: 22; v_gene: TRBV18
CDR3aa: CASSLTLDNEQFF; CDR3nt: TGTGCCAGCAGCTTAACCCTCGACAATGAGCAGTTCTTC; abundance: -; j_gene: TRBJ2-1; d_gene: -; len: 13; v_gene: TRBV7-3
CDR3aa: CASSGGLAGGEQYF; CDR3nt: TGCGCCAGCAGCGGGGGACTAGCGGGAGGCGAGCAGTACTTC; abundance: few; j_gene: TRBJ2-7; d_gene: TRBD2; len: 14; v_gene: TRBV5-1